The 30 T cell receptor beta chains below all came from one sample that was sequenced in a study of T cell responses to AZD1222 COVID-19 vaccine. Data came from immunoSEQ multiplex PCR; TCRdb stores just in-frame clones and leaves some out. The data contain more than 150,000 clones, approximately 91% of them singletons. The sample here was peripheral blood, taken after recovery from COVID-19. The receptors were sampled from an adult who had recovered from COVID-19.

This clone was recorded only once. The CDR3 spells CASNRRSYNEQFF. The CDR3 DNA sequence: TGTGCCAGTAATAGACGATCCTACAATGAGCAGTTCTTC. The chain employs TRBV19 and TRBJ2-1; D remains unclear. V gave up 7 bases and J gave up 1 base, with 8 bases separating them. The V gene's germline CDR1 is LNHDA and CDR2 SQIVND (reference sequence). There are 13 residues in the CDR3.

This chain links TRBV11-3 with TRBJ2-7; TRBD2 might be the D (6 bases). V was shortened by 5 bases and J by 4 bases, with 21 bases between the two germline ends. The CDR3 has 16 amino acids. In germline, CDR1 is SGHNT, CDR2 YENEEA. The CDR3, as DNA: TGTGCCAGCAGCCCCGTGGGGGGTTCCCTCGGATACGAGCAGTACTTC. This gives the protein CASSPVGGSLGYEQYF.

The chain couples TRBV5-1 to TRBJ2-1, with TRBD2 matching over 10 bases. CDR3 length: 16 amino acids. V lost 4 bases and J lost 9; bases outside the gene matches: 13. Germline CDR1 reads SGHRS; CDR2 reads YFSETQ. The CDR3 DNA sequence: TGCGCCAGCAGCGCCTTTAGCGGGAGGAATCAGCGTGAGCAGTTCTTC. It codes for CASSAFSGRNQREQFF. The full variable domain, its missing parts supplied by reference TRBV5-1 and TRBJ2-1, is KAGVTQTPRYLIKTRGQQVTLSCSPISGHRSVSWYQQTPGQGLQFLFEYFSETQRNKGNFPGRFSGRQFSNSRSEMNVSTLELGDSALYLCASSAFSGRNQREQFFGPGTRLTVL.

The chain is built from TRBV24-1 and TRBJ2-5; D is perhaps TRBD2 (6 bases). The CDR3 spans 16 residues. Trimming left V 3 bases short and J 1 base short, with 14 bases between. Germline V gene lookup returns CDR1 KGHDR and CDR2 SFDVKD. The DNA for the CDR3 is TGTGCCACCAGTGATCCGGGCGGGACTTTCCAAGAGACCCAGTACTTC. Translation gives CATSDPGGTFQETQYF.

The rearrangement links TRBV5-1 to TRBJ2-7; no definite D call. The length of the CDR3 is 12 residues. The germline V and J ends were trimmed by 0 bases and 4 bases, with 5 bases remaining between them. The germline V gene encodes CDR1 SGHRS and CDR2 YFSETQ. CDR3 protein: CASSLDRYEQYF. The CDR3 region has the DNA TGCGCCAGCAGCTTGGACAGATACGAGCAGTACTTC.

The V call is TRBV7-9, the J call TRBJ2-7; unclear D gene. The V gene lost 2 bases and the J gene lost 6 bases, with 11 bases spanning the gap. CDR3 length: 13 amino acids. The germline CDR1 and CDR2 sequences are SEHNR and FQNEAQ (reference sequence). The CDR3 region has the DNA TGTGCCAGCAGCTTACCAACTTCGGGCGAGCAGTACTTC. Its protein product is CASSLPTSGEQYF.

V usage is TRBV7-3 and J usage is TRBJ2-7; the D gene is possibly TRBD1 (5 bases). V lost 1 base, J lost 1 base, and 5 bases lay in between. The CDR3 is 13 residues long. Germline values: CDR1 SGHTA, CDR2 FQGTGA. The chain's CDR3 is CASSLRQSYEQYF. CDR3 DNA: TGTGCCAGCAGCTTAAGACAGTCCTACGAGCAGTACTTC.

V usage is TRBV5-1 and J usage is TRBJ2-5; 9 positions match TRBD1. The germline CDR1 and CDR2 sequences are SGHRS and YFSETQ. J lost 2 bases, V lost 4 bases, and 6 bases had no gene match. The CDR3 sequence is 15 residues long. CDR3 loop: CASSTTGQGQETQYF. For the CDR3, the DNA is TGCGCCAGCAGCACAACGGGACAGGGTCAAGAGACCCAGTACTTC.

V gene TRBV18 combines with J gene TRBJ2-5; 7 nucleotides line up with TRBD1. J lost 2 bases, V lost 6 bases, and 9 bases had no gene match. The CDR3 spans 15 residues. Germline V gene sequence: CDR1 KGHSH, CDR2 LQKENI. CDR3 loop: CASSNLRDRQETQYF. The CDR3 DNA is TGTGCCAGCTCGAACCTACGGGACAGACAAGAGACCCAGTACTTC.

The rearrangement links TRBV10-2 to TRBJ1-5; the match to TRBD1 covers 7 bases. V dropped 3 bases and J dropped 4; count of bases not matched to a gene: 6. Per the germline V gene, CDR1 is WSHSY and CDR2 is SAAADI. The CDR3 has 15 residues. This chain's CDR3 is CASSDKGDRNQPQHF. The CDR3, as DNA: TGCGCCAGCAGTGATAAGGGGGACAGAAATCAGCCCCAGCATTTT.

The count of this clone is one. The chain recombines TRBV7-9 with TRBJ2-7; D is perhaps TRBD1 (6 bases). This CDR3 is 15 amino acids long. The V gene's germline CDR1 is SEHNR and CDR2 FQNEAQ (reference sequence). V dropped 4 bases and J dropped 7 bases, with 20 bases sitting between them. CDR3 protein: CASSSVTGTRGEQYF. The CDR3 DNA reads as TGTGCCAGCAGCTCGGTGACAGGCACAAGGGGAGAGCAGTACTTC.

The chain joins TRBV21-1 to TRBJ2-7; the table names TRBD1, a call not compared with the DNA. TRBV21-1 is classified as a pseudogene. The CDR3 covers 15 residues. The CDR3 DNA sequence: TGTGCCAGCAGCAAAGGACAGGCTCACCACTACGAGCAGTACTTC. Translation: CASSKGQAHHYEQYF.

V and J are TRBV12-3 or TRBV12-4 and TRBJ1-1; maybe TRBD1 (5 bases). This CDR3 is built from 13 residues. Trimming left V 6 bases short and J 7 bases short, with 15 bases between. CDR3 sequence reads: CASRKGTKVEAFF. CDR3 in DNA: TGTGCCAGCAGAAAGGGGACGAAGGTTGAAGCTTTCTTT.

The sample holds one count of this clone. The chain recombines TRBV5-1 with TRBJ1-4; D is perhaps TRBD1 (5 bases). In germline, CDR1 is SGHRS, CDR2 YFSETQ. CDR3 size: 14 residues. The V end was cut by 2 bases, the J end by 10 bases, with 15 bases between. Here the CDR3 reads CASSLEPPRGKLFF. In DNA form, the CDR3 reads TGCGCCAGCAGCTTAGAACCTCCTAGGGGAAAACTGTTTTTT.

The V gene is TRBV7-2, the J gene TRBJ1-5; maybe TRBD1 (5 bases). The CDR3 length is 15 residues. Trimming took 2 bases from V and 6 from J, leaving 14 bases between them. Germline CDR1 and CDR2: SGHTA and FQGNSA. CDR3 coding DNA: TGTGCCAGCAGCTTATCGGGGGTTACAGTTCAGCCCCAGCATTTT. Translation gives CASSLSGVTVQPQHF. Complete variable domain (other parts from reference TRBV7-2 and TRBJ1-5): GAGVSQSPSNKVTEKGKDVELRCDPISGHTALYWYRQSLGQGLEFLIYFQGNSAPDKSGLPSDRFSAERTGGSVSTLTIQRTQQEDSAVYLCASSLSGVTVQPQHFGDGTRLSIL.

This clone was counted only a few times. The gene calls are TRBV13 and TRBJ1-1; D is unresolved. This CDR3 is built from 17 residues. CDR1 PRHDT and CDR2 FYEKMQ come from the germline V gene (reference sequence). Between the trimmed V and J ends, which lost 5 bases and 1 base, there was a span of 20 bases. The CDR3 spells CASSVLTPIIRNTEAFF. In DNA form, the CDR3 reads TGTGCCAGCAGCGTTTTGACACCGATTATAAGGAACACTGAAGCTTTCTTT.

The V and J genes are TRBV27 and TRBJ2-3, with D perhaps matching TRBD2 (6 bases). The CDR3 has 13 amino acids. CDR1 is MNHEY and CDR2 is SMNVEV in the germline V gene (reference sequence). Trimming stripped 5 bases from V and 9 bases from J, with 15 bases between. Here the CDR3 reads CASSPRDSETQYF. For the CDR3, the DNA is TGTGCCAGCAGTCCTAGGGACTCCGAGACGCAGTATTTT.

This chain links TRBV2 with TRBJ2-2; 9 bases are a match to TRBD2. The V gene end was trimmed by 6 bases and the J gene end by 5 bases; junction bases not matched to a gene: 13. The CDR3 is 17 residues long. From germline, CDR1 is SNHLY and CDR2 FYNNEI. CDR3 in amino acids: CASRPGRREGETGELFF. The CDR3 DNA is TGTGCCAGCAGGCCTGGGAGGCGGGAGGGGGAAACCGGGGAGCTGTTTTTT.

The chain employs TRBV5-1 and TRBJ2-3; no clear D gene. The CDR3 is 16 amino acids. Germline CDR1 SGHRS, CDR2 YFSETQ. Trimming left V 1 base short and J 0 bases short, with 12 bases between. The CDR3 protein is CASSLQAVDSTDTQYF. CDR3 DNA: TGCGCCAGCAGCTTGCAGGCGGTGGATAGCACAGATACGCAGTATTTT.

The chain has TRBV7-3 and TRBJ2-7; TRBD2 is a possible D gene (5 bases). This CDR3 region has 14 residues. CDR1 SGHTA and CDR2 FQGTGA come from the germline V gene. V dropped 5 bases and J dropped 0 bases, with 11 bases sitting between them. As DNA, the CDR3 is TGTGCCAGCAGCCCCACTAGTACCTCCTACGAGCAGTACTTC. This translates into CASSPTSTSYEQYF.

The rearrangement joins TRBV24-1 to TRBJ2-1; tentative D call: TRBD1 (6 bases). CDR1 and CDR2 from the germline V gene are KGHDR and SFDVKD. V gave up 0 bases and J gave up 5 bases, with 7 bases separating them. The CDR3 has 14 residues. The CDR3: CATSDLSGDNEQFF. CDR3 bases: TGTGCCACCAGTGATTTGTCAGGGGACAATGAGCAGTTCTTC.

This clone came up once. This chain joins TRBV20-1 and TRBJ1-6; D gene unclear. The CDR3 totals 11 residues. Deletions cut 5 bases from V and 7 bases from J, with 6 bases between. Germline V lookup: CDR1 DFQATT, CDR2 SNEGSKA (reference sequence). CDR3 bases: TGCAGTGCTCATCAAAATTCACCCCTCCACTTT. Amino acid sequence: CSAHQNSPLHF.

The gene calls are TRBV4-1 and TRBJ1-3; no clear D. CDR3 length: 16 residues. Germline V gene lookup returns CDR1 MGHRA and CDR2 YSYEKL. The V gene lost 3 bases and the J gene lost 0 bases, with 12 bases spanning the gap. The CDR3 protein is CASSHVDRYSGNTIYF. CDR3 DNA: TGCGCCAGCAGCCACGTGGACCGGTACTCTGGAAACACCATATATTTT.

The chain combines TRBV29-1 with TRBJ2-5, with D uncertain. CDR3 length equals 15 residues. V was trimmed by 0 bases and J by 1 base, leaving 12 bases between them. CDR1 and CDR2 from the germline V gene are SQVTM and ANQGSEA. Here the CDR3 reads CSVEEGLAAQETQYF. The DNA of the CDR3 is TGCAGCGTTGAAGAAGGGCTGGCCGCCCAAGAGACCCAGTACTTC.

This clone came up a few times. The rearrangement uses TRBV6-1 and TRBJ1-5; D unresolved. V was pared by 2 bases and J by 4 bases, with 6 bases between. The CDR3 consists of 13 residues. Germline-derived CDR1 and CDR2 are MNHNS and SASEGT. The CDR3 DNA reads as TGTGCCAGCAGTGAAAGAATAAATCAGCCCCAGCATTTT. Its protein is CASSERINQPQHF.

The rearrangement uses TRBV29-1 and TRBJ1-2; D gene unclear. V lost 3 bases and J lost 8, with 16 bases in between. This CDR3 comprises 13 residues. CDR1 and CDR2 from the germline V gene are SQVTM and ANQGSEA. The CDR3 loop reads CSVEVNTARGYTF. The CDR3 coding sequence is TGCAGCGTTGAGGTCAACACGGCTCGGGGCTACACCTTC.

The chain recombines TRBV4-3 with TRBJ2-7; D is unclear. Germline-derived CDR1 and CDR2 are LGHNA and YSLEER. V was shortened by 1 base and J by 4 bases, with 8 bases between the two germline ends. The CDR3 runs 13 residues. This chain's CDR3 is CASSQAPGYEQYF. Here the CDR3 DNA reads TGCGCCAGCAGCCAAGCCCCAGGTTACGAGCAGTACTTC.

This sequence joins TRBV6-5 and TRBJ1-3; D remains ambiguous. Per the germline V gene, CDR1 is MNHEY and CDR2 is SVGAGI. Trimming removed 2 bases at V and 0 bases at J, with 8 bases between. The CDR3 totals 15 residues. This CDR3 reads CASSYDGASGNTIYF. CDR3 nucleotide sequence: TGTGCCAGCAGTTACGATGGAGCCTCTGGAAACACCATATATTTT.

The genes are TRBV6-1 and TRBJ2-3; D unclear. The length of the CDR3 is 13 residues. Trimming cost V 0 bases and J 2 bases, with 3 bases left between them. From germline, CDR1 is MNHNS and CDR2 SASEGT. CDR3 amino acids: CASSEAATDTQYF. CDR3 nucleotides: TGTGCCAGCAGTGAAGCGGCCACAGATACGCAGTATTTT.

J is TRBJ2-2 and V is TRBV9, with 8 bases identical to TRBD2. V was clipped by 3 bases and J by 4 bases; unmatched bases: 8. This CDR3 is 16 amino acids long. Germline CDR1 is SGDLS and CDR2 is YYNGEE. The CDR3 here is CASSEERAGGTGELFF. The CDR3 coding sequence is TGTGCCAGCAGCGAAGAGCGGGCGGGGGGCACCGGGGAGCTGTTTTTT.